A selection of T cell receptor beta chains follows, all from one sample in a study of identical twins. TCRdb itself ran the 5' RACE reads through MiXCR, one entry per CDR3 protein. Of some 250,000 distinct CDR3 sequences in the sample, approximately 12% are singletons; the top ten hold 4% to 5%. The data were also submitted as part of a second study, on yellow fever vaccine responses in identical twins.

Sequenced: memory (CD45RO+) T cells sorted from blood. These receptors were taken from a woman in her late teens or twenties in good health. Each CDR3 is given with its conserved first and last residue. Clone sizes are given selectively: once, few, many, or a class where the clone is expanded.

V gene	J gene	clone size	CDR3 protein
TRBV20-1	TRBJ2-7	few	CSARDLRGGYEQYF
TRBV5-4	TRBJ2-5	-	CASSLPKETQYF
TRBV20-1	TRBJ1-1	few	CSARDPRGFSPEAFF
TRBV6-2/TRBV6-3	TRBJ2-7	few	CASSRGLAGVSEQYF
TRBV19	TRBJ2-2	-	CASSIGGELFF
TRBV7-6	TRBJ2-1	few	CASGLRAGHNEQFF
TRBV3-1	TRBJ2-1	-	CASSRPQGVVYNEQFF
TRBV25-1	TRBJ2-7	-	CASSDGGVYEQYF
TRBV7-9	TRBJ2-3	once	CASDYYEYTQYF
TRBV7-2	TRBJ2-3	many	CASTATAPSTDTQYF
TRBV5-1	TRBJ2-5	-	CASRVGGEETQYF
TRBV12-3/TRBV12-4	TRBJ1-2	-	CASSSPRDPGSYGYTF
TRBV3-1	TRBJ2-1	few	CASSQERASGGRYNEQFF
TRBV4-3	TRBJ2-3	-	CASSQPGTSGRGDTQYF
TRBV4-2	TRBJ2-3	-	CASSQGESTDTQYF
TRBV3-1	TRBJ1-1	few	CASSHGAAEAFF
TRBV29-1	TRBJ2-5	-	CSVTTASDRFIGETQYF
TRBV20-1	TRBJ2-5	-	CSASGPPEETQYF
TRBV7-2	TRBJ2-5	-	CASSPRRGAGETQYF
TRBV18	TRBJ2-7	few	CASSPMGQGHEQYF
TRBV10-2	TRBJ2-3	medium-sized	CASSEVGGTDTQYF
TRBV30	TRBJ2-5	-	CAWKDKGRGETQYF
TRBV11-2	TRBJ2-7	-	CASSFNRDSSYEQYF
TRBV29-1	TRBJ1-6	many	CSVEWGRNSPLHF